The 14 T cell receptor beta chains in this list originate from one sample, sequenced in a study of blood T cell repertoires in COVID-19. Sequenced by immunoSEQ multiplex PCR; TCRdb stores in-frame clones only, minus some. Of hundreds of thousands of clones listed, around 87% were seen once; the top ten hold 2.3%. The sample consisted of peripheral blood. The receptors derive from a woman aged 55-70 years with COVID-19, enrolled during active disease.

The V gene is TRBV29-1, the J gene TRBJ2-7; D unresolved. V was shortened by 4 bases and J by 3 bases, with 7 bases between the two germline ends. Germline V gives CDR1 SQVTM, CDR2 ANQGSEA. The CDR3 extends over 11 amino acids. CDR3 DNA sequence: TGCAGCGTTGCTTCTCTCTACGAGCAGTACTTC. This codes for CSVASLYEQYF.

This sequence joins TRBV7-9 and TRBJ2-1, with 8 nucleotides matching TRBD2. Trimming removed 0 bases from V and 4 bases from J; junction bases left unmatched: 5. Germline lookup yields CDR1 SEHNR and CDR2 FQNEAQ (reference sequence). The CDR3 length is 16 residues. The CDR3 here is CASSLALAGGYNEQFF. The CDR3 DNA reads TGTGCCAGCAGCTTAGCGCTTGCGGGGGGTTACAATGAGCAGTTCTTC.

This clone was observed a handful of times. J is TRBJ2-3 and V is TRBV4-2; 10 nucleotides match TRBD2. The CDR3 totals 16 residues. Unmatched junction bases numbered 7, after V lost 4 bases and J lost 3 bases. Germline loops: CDR1 LGHNA, CDR2 YNFKEQ. In DNA, the CDR3 is TGTGCCAGCAGCCCCCTCCTAGCGGGGGATACAGATACGCAGTATTTT. Protein product: CASSPLLAGDTDTQYF.

This rearrangement joins TRBV5-1 to TRBJ2-2, with 7 bases lining up with TRBD1. The CDR3 covers 16 residues. Germline assignment: CDR1 SGHRS and CDR2 YFSETQ. With 6 bases clipped from V and 2 bases from J, the junction kept 10 bases outside the gene matches. As DNA, the CDR3 is TGCGCCAGCACGGGACAGTCCTCACTAAACACCGGGGAGCTGTTTTTT. The encoded protein is CASTGQSSLNTGELFF.

This clone was detected only once. The chain combines TRBV5-1 with TRBJ2-3; 7 bases match TRBD1. In germline, CDR1 is SGHRS, CDR2 YFSETQ. The CDR3 is 14 residues long. With V trimmed by 4 bases and J by 3 bases, 5 bases remained unmatched. The CDR3: CASSPTTGTDTQYF. CDR3 in DNA: TGCGCCAGCAGCCCGACGACAGGGACAGATACGCAGTATTTT.

The chain uses TRBV11-3 and TRBJ2-1; D might be TRBD2 (5 bases). This CDR3 is 13 amino acids long. In germline, CDR1 is SGHNT, CDR2 YENEEA. V was trimmed by 4 bases and J by 9 bases, leaving 13 bases between them. Written as DNA, the CDR3 is TGTGCCAGCAGCTCCCCCGCTGGAGGTGAGCAGTTCTTC. Translation gives CASSSPAGGEQFF.

The chain uses TRBV7-9 and TRBJ1-3; unclear D gene. The CDR3 sequence is 12 residues long. Germline V gene lookup returns CDR1 SEHNR and CDR2 FQNEAQ (reference sequence). V lost 5 bases and J lost 7, with 9 bases in between. This CDR3 is CASSVTSNTIYF. DNA for the CDR3: TGTGCCAGCAGCGTCACTTCCAACACCATATATTTT.

V is TRBV6-1 and J is TRBJ2-5; possible D gene TRBD1, 6 bases. Germline CDR1 and CDR2: MNHNS and SASEGT. The CDR3 consists of 14 residues. The ends were cut back, 1 base at V and 7 bases at J, with 13 bases in the middle. The CDR3 coding sequence is TGTGCCAGCAGTGAAGGGACAGTGATAGGGACCCAGTACTTC. It specifies CASSEGTVIGTQYF.

In this sample, this clone turned up once. This chain links TRBV10-3 with TRBJ1-4; D ambiguous. Germline CDR1 is ENHRY and CDR2 is SYGVKD. The V and J ends lost 4 bases and 6 bases respectively, with 9 bases between them. The CDR3 sequence is 13 residues long. CDR3 DNA sequence: TGTGCCATCAGTGCCGCGGGAGATGAAAAACTGTTTTTT. The encoded protein is CAISAAGDEKLFF.

The V gene is TRBV6-1, the J gene TRBJ1-2, with D maybe TRBD1 (6 bases). CDR1 is MNHNS, CDR2 SASEGT, per germline. This CDR3 is built from 17 residues. Trimming cost V 4 bases and J 0 bases, with 18 bases left between them. The CDR3 DNA is TGTGCCAGCAGTGGGGAGTTGACAGGACGAACTAACTATGGCTACACCTTC. Translated, it gives CASSGELTGRTNYGYTF.

The chain recombines TRBV10-3 with TRBJ1-1, with TRBD1 matching over 7 bases. The CDR3 runs to 16 residues. The trim removed 0 bases at V and 5 bases at J, leaving 9 bases unmatched. CDR1 and CDR2 from the germline V gene are ENHRY and SYGVKD. The CDR3 protein is CAISESVRGKETEAFF. CDR3 DNA: TGTGCCATCAGTGAGTCGGTCAGGGGGAAAGAAACTGAAGCTTTCTTT.

This chain joins TRBV7-3 and TRBJ2-7; 9 bases fit TRBD1. Germline V gene sequence: CDR1 SGHTA, CDR2 FQGTGA. This CDR3 has 13 residues. The trim removed 3 bases at V and 5 bases at J, leaving 2 bases unmatched. This chain's CDR3 is CASSFRTGDEQYF. CDR3 in DNA: TGTGCCAGCAGCTTCCGGACAGGGGACGAGCAGTACTTC. Full variable domain (rest looked up from reference TRBV7-3 and TRBJ2-7): GAGVSQTPSNKVTEKGKYVELRCDPISGHTALYWYRQSLGQGPEFLIYFQGTGAADDSGLPNDRFFAVRPEGSVSTLKIQRTERGDSAVYLCASSFRTGDEQYFGPGTRLTVT.

This clone was seen only a few times. The V gene is TRBV27, the J gene TRBJ1-2, with a possible D match to TRBD1 (6 bases). The V gene lost 3 bases and the J gene lost 7 bases, with 12 bases spanning the gap. This CDR3 has 13 residues. Germline V lookup: CDR1 MNHEY, CDR2 SMNVEV (reference sequence). CDR3 coding DNA: TGTGCCAGCAGTTTGGTTACAGGGAGTGGCTACACCTTC. This sequence encodes CASSLVTGSGYTF.

The V call is TRBV7-6, the J call TRBJ2-3; 13 positions agree with TRBD2. Germline V lookup: CDR1 SGHVS, CDR2 FNYEAQ. The CDR3 spans 18 residues. With 3 bases clipped from V and 0 bases from J, the junction kept 6 bases outside the gene matches. CDR3 nucleotide sequence: TGTGCCAGCAGCTTCCCTCCGACTAGCGGGGGGAGCACAGATACGCAGTATTTT. It codes for CASSFPPTSGGSTDTQYF.